Listed here are 26 T cell receptor beta chains from one sample, sequenced in a study of CD8 T cells in ankylosing spondylitis. TCRdb re-analysed the 5' RACE reads in MiXCR, keeping a single row per CDR3 protein. This repertoire shows approximately 39,000 distinct CDR3 sequences, 9.5% to 11% found once; its top ten account for 20%. The specimen was synovial fluid, either unsorted or a sorted T cell fraction (not recorded which). The receptors originated from a male donor with ankylosing spondylitis.

V gene TRBV19 combines with J gene TRBJ2-1, with 7 bases fitting TRBD1. After removal of 7 bases from V and 7 bases from J, the junction contained 13 bases not matched to a gene. The CDR3 sequence is 15 residues long. Germline CDR1 LNHDA, CDR2 SQIVND (reference sequence). The CDR3, as DNA: TGTGCCAGTATTTGGCAAGGGGGCACGGTGAATGAGCAGTTCTTC. It encodes CASIWQGGTVNEQFF.

This chain connects TRBV12-3 or TRBV12-4 to TRBJ2-3; D unclear. The V end was cut by 3 bases, the J end by 6 bases, with 13 bases between. This CDR3 has 14 residues. The CDR3 loop reads CASSLFLGIDTQYF. The DNA for the CDR3 is TGTGCCAGCAGTTTGTTTCTAGGTATTGATACGCAGTATTTT.

This clonotype has more than one count but fewer than ten. The chain combines TRBV9 with TRBJ1-1; a possible D gene is TRBD1 (6 bases). V dropped 3 bases and J dropped 1 base, with 13 bases sitting between them. CDR1 and CDR2 from the germline V gene are SGDLS and YYNGEE. The CDR3 has 15 residues. CDR3: CASSGGGHTNTEAFF. CDR3 sequence (DNA): TGTGCCAGCAGCGGAGGGGGACATACGAACACTGAAGCTTTCTTT.

This clonotype was found a few times. The J gene is TRBJ2-3, the V gene TRBV2, with 8 bases fitting TRBD2. This CDR3 has 15 residues. Germline V gene sequence: CDR1 SNHLY, CDR2 FYNNEI. V gave up 5 bases and J gave up 3 bases; unmatched junction bases: 7. The CDR3 DNA follows: TGTGCCAGCAGTAGGGAGGCTAGCGGGACAGATACGCAGTATTTT. Translated, it gives CASSREASGTDTQYF. Based on the CDR3 plus reference TRBV2 and TRBJ2-3, the full variable domain is EPEVTQTPSHQVTQMGQEVILRCVPISNHLYFYWYRQILGQKVEFLVSFYNNEISEKSEIFDDQFSVERPDGSNFTLKIRSTKLEDSAMYFCASSREASGTDTQYFGPGTRLTVL.

In this sample, this clonotype turned up a few times. The J gene is TRBJ2-6, the V gene TRBV4-1; D unclear. V lost 1 base to trimming and J lost 4 bases, with 11 bases between them. The CDR3 is made up of 16 amino acids. Germline V gene lookup returns CDR1 MGHRA and CDR2 YSYEKL. The CDR3 DNA sequence: TGCGCCAGCAGCCAAGGTATTTGGGTAGGGGCCAACGTCCTGACTTTC. Its translation: CASSQGIWVGANVLTF.

V usage is TRBV5-1 and J usage is TRBJ2-1; 8 bases fit TRBD1. The CDR3 has 15 amino acids. Trimming removed 2 bases from V and 8 bases from J; junction bases left unmatched: 9. Germline CDR1 reads SGHRS; CDR2 reads YFSETQ. CDR3 sequence reads: CASSFGGQGWDEQFF. In DNA, the CDR3 is TGCGCCAGCAGCTTCGGCGGACAGGGCTGGGATGAGCAGTTCTTC.

Many counts were recorded for this clonotype. The chain's CDR3 is CASSPVLAVSSYEQYF. CDR3 nucleotide sequence: TGCGCCAGCAGCCCCGTACTAGCGGTAAGCTCCTACGAGCAGTACTTC. V usage is TRBV5-1 and J usage is TRBJ2-7, with 8 bases fitting TRBD2. The germline V gene has CDR1 SGHRS and CDR2 YFSETQ. The CDR3 sequence is 16 residues long. The ends lost 4 bases at V and 0 bases at J; junction bases unmatched: 9.

The V call is TRBV5-6, the J call TRBJ2-5; TRBD1 aligns across 7 bases. This CDR3 comprises 13 residues. Germline assignment: CDR1 SGHDT and CDR2 YYEEEE. With 2 bases clipped from V and 6 bases from J, the junction kept 4 bases outside the gene matches. CDR3 residues: CASSFTGEKTQYF. In nucleotides, the CDR3 is TGTGCCAGCAGCTTCACAGGGGAGAAGACCCAGTACTTC.

This clonotype was picked up a small number of times. The CDR3 is CASSSYRLAGTSTDTQYF. The CDR3 DNA reads TGCGCCAGCAGCTCCTACAGACTAGCGGGGACTAGCACAGATACGCAGTATTTT. The gene calls are TRBV5-1 and TRBJ2-3; the match to TRBD2 covers 11 bases. Losses at the gene ends were 3 bases for V and 0 bases for J; bases not matched to a gene: 9. CDR1 and CDR2 (germline): SGHRS, YFSETQ. The CDR3 loop spans 18 amino acids.

This clonotype showed up just a few times. This chain joins TRBV20-1 and TRBJ2-1; TRBD2 is a possible D gene (5 bases). The CDR3 is made up of 12 amino acids. V was trimmed by 8 bases and J by 2 bases, leaving 10 bases between them. Germline V lookup: CDR1 DFQATT, CDR2 SNEGSKA (reference sequence). The CDR3 bases are TGCAGTATTGAGGGTCCCTACAATGAGCAGTTCTTC. Translating gives CSIEGPYNEQFF.

This clonotype was detected a few times. The V gene is TRBV7-3, the J gene TRBJ2-3; TRBD1 might be the D (6 bases). V was cut by 2 bases and J by 7 bases, with 22 bases left in between. This CDR3 is 17 amino acids long. Per the germline V gene, CDR1 is SGHTA and CDR2 is FQGTGA. CDR3 residues: CASSLAITGKTGYTQYF. CDR3 nucleotides: TGTGCCAGCAGCTTAGCGATAACAGGGAAGACCGGCTATACGCAGTATTTT.

In this sample, this clonotype turned up many times. This chain joins TRBV28 and TRBJ2-7; no clear D. The CDR3 runs to 15 residues. Trimming took 3 bases from V and 6 from J, leaving 18 bases between them. Germline V CDR1 and CDR2: MDHEN, SYDVKM. The CDR3 spells CASSFLSGPQGEQYF. The CDR3 coding sequence is TGTGCCAGCAGTTTTCTTTCTGGGCCCCAAGGCGAGCAGTACTTC.

This clonotype has a count of ten or more. The rearrangement links TRBV4-2 to TRBJ2-1; maybe TRBD2 (5 bases). The CDR3 length is 13 residues. The ends were cut back, 1 base at V and 10 bases at J, with 11 bases in the middle. CDR1 LGHNA and CDR2 YNFKEQ come from the germline V gene. The CDR3 nucleotides read TGTGCCAGCAGCCAAGGCCTTGGCGGGGAGCAGTTCTTC. Translation gives CASSQGLGGEQFF.

This clonotype came up a few times. The V gene is TRBV10-3, the J gene TRBJ2-7; possible D gene TRBD2, 5 bases. Per germline, CDR1 ENHRY and CDR2 SYGVKD. There are 14 residues in the CDR3. V dropped 3 bases and J dropped 0 bases, with 9 bases sitting between them. CDR3 sequence reads: CAISDHGLSYEQYF. The DNA for the CDR3 is TGTGCCATCAGTGATCACGGACTCTCCTACGAGCAGTACTTC.

This clonotype was seen only a few times. The chain has TRBV9 and TRBJ2-1; no definite D call. This CDR3 is 11 amino acids long. The V end lost 2 bases, the J end lost 10 bases, and 7 bases lay between the germline ends. Per germline, CDR1 SGDLS and CDR2 YYNGEE. CDR3 DNA sequence: TGTGCCAGCAGCGTTGGGATCGAGCAGTTCTTC. It is translated as CASSVGIEQFF.

Only a few counts were recorded for this clonotype. The genes are TRBV5-1 and TRBJ2-7; possibly TRBD1 or TRBD2 for D (6 bases each). This CDR3 has 15 residues. V dropped 2 bases and J dropped 7 bases, with 19 bases sitting between them. CDR1 is SGHRS and CDR2 is YFSETQ in the germline V gene. This CDR3 is CASSLGGFRLAEQYF. The CDR3 DNA reads as TGCGCCAGCAGCTTAGGGGGGTTCAGGTTGGCGGAGCAGTACTTC.

This clonotype came up a few times. V gene TRBV4-1 combines with J gene TRBJ2-7, with D possibly being TRBD2 (5 bases). CDR3 length equals 15 residues. Germline CDR1 and CDR2: MGHRA and YSYEKL. V shed 4 bases and J shed 6 bases, with 19 bases lying between them. CDR3 bases: TGCGCCAGCAGCCCTGCGGGCAGCGAGAGTGCCGAGCAGTACTTC. This sequence encodes CASSPAGSESAEQYF.

This clonotype was seen a few times. The rearrangement uses TRBV20-1 and TRBJ2-7; weak D call: TRBD2 (6 bases). In germline, CDR1 is DFQATT, CDR2 SNEGSKA (reference sequence). The CDR3 runs 13 residues. Trimming stripped 6 bases from V and 2 bases from J, with 14 bases between. The CDR3 region has the DNA TGCAGTGCGCCTCGGGACTCTACCTACGAGCAGTACTTC. The encoded protein is CSAPRDSTYEQYF.

This chain uses TRBV19 with TRBJ2-7; the match to TRBD2 covers 9 bases. Trimming cost V 2 bases and J 5 bases; bases outside gene matches: 4. The germline V gene has CDR1 LNHDA and CDR2 SQIVND (reference sequence). This CDR3 has 14 amino acids. In DNA, the CDR3 is TGTGCCAGTAGTATAATAGCGGGAGACAACGAGCAGTACTTC. It codes for CASSIIAGDNEQYF.

The chain is built from TRBV7-9 and TRBJ2-7, with D hard to call. This CDR3 is built from 13 residues. Trimming removed 2 bases at V and 4 bases at J, with 9 bases between. The germline V gene has CDR1 SEHNR and CDR2 FQNEAQ (reference sequence). CDR3 bases: TGTGCCAGCAGCTTAAGCGAGAGGTACGAGCAGTACTTC. Translated: CASSLSERYEQYF.

This clonotype has just one count. The J gene is TRBJ1-5, the V gene TRBV19; possible D gene TRBD1, 5 bases. The CDR3 contains 14 residues. CDR1 is LNHDA and CDR2 is SQIVND in the germline V gene (reference sequence). V lost 2 bases, J lost 5 bases, and 10 bases lay in between. The CDR3 coding sequence is TGTGCCAGTAGTATACTCAGGGAGGATCAGCCCCAGCATTTT. Translation: CASSILREDQPQHF.

This clonotype was seen repeatedly, ten times or more. The chain is built from TRBV28 and TRBJ1-2; possible D gene TRBD1, 5 bases. V lost 5 bases, J lost 7 bases, and 17 bases lay in between. This CDR3 region has 14 residues. Per germline, CDR1 MDHEN and CDR2 SYDVKM. CDR3 loop: CASSPPGPGRGYTF. As DNA, the CDR3 is TGTGCCAGCAGTCCGCCGGGGCCAGGGCGTGGCTACACCTTC.

A note on this clonotype: A junction boundary mismatches the germline segment, possibly from a read error. V gene TRBV7-2 combines with J gene TRBJ2-3; D may be TRBD2 (5 bases). CDR1 and CDR2 (germline): SGHTA, FQGNSA. The CDR3 consists of 13 residues. The CDR3 region is CASRLVVAPAQYF. The CDR3 nucleotides read TGTGCCAGCAGATTAGTTGTAGCGCCGGCGCAGTATTTT.

The chain is built from TRBV7-2 and TRBJ2-1; D not resolved. The CDR3 is made up of 14 amino acids. The V end was cut by 0 bases, the J end by 2 bases, with 5 bases between. Germline lookup yields CDR1 SGHTA and CDR2 FQGNSA. The CDR3 DNA is TGTGCCAGCAGCTTAGCGGGAACCTACAATGAGCAGTTCTTC. This sequence encodes CASSLAGTYNEQFF.

This clonotype has more than one count but fewer than ten. This chain links TRBV11-2 with TRBJ2-2; the match to TRBD1 covers 9 bases. Germline values: CDR1 SGHAT, CDR2 FQNNGV. The CDR3 is 18 amino acids. Trimming cost V 1 base and J 7 bases; bases outside gene matches: 13. The CDR3 DNA follows: TGTGCCAGCAGCTTAGTTTTGGGACAGGGACCTTCGGGCGGGGAGCTGTTTTTT. It encodes CASSLVLGQGPSGGELFF. Supplemented by reference TRBV11-2 and TRBJ2-2, the full variable domain reads EAGVAQSPRYKIIEKRQSVAFWCNPISGHATLYWYQQILGQGPKLLIQFQNNGVVDDSQLPKDRFSAERLKGVDSTLKIQPAKLEDSAVYLCASSLVLGQGPSGGELFFGEGSRLTVL.

As regards this clonotype: This may be a read error: a much more frequent sequence differs by one nucleotide. The V gene is TRBV7-9, the J gene TRBJ2-4; 7 nucleotides agree with TRBD1. The germline gives CDR1 SEHNR, CDR2 FQNEAQ (reference sequence). This CDR3 has 16 amino acids. The CDR3: CASSPGTEDAKNSQYF. In DNA, the CDR3 is TGTGCCAGCAGCCCGGGGACAGAAGACGCCAAAAACAGTCAGTACTTC.